This paragraph covers one TCR beta chain sequence. Its antigen remains unidentified. This specimen belongs to a study of CXCR3-negative and CXCR3-positive naive CD8 T cells. Overall study: For each library, about 1.5 +/- 0.3 million TRB reads were obtained, some 140 million in total.

Study-level points and caveats: Comparably high diversity was seen in both naive subsets, and much lower diversity in memory CD8+ cells. Researchers reported similar TRBV-TRBJ usage in naive CXCR3-negative and CXCR3-positive cells, though memory differed. CXCR3-positive naive cells carried more hydrophobic TRB CDR3s than CXCR3-negative naive cells did.

Via 5' RACE with UMI labels, TRB cDNA libraries were prepared. No DNA is given; TCRdb re-called the 5' RACE reads and lists each CDR3 protein once. Recorded for this sample: tens of thousands of distinct CDR3 sequences. CDR1 is SGHTA, CDR2 FQGNSA, per germline. The CDR3 is 16 residues long. The source material was naive CXCR3- CD8+ T cells from blood. Subset meaning: CD45RO-CCR7+CD27+CD95- naive CD8+ T cells lacking CXCR3 (TNR3-). This chain links TRBV7-2 with TRBJ2-7; TCRdb outputs TRBD2, but without DNA this stays unchecked. This clonotype was sampled from a human donor in good health. Some clones in this sample may be carry-over from other donors' samples. The CDR3 sequence: CASSFYSSGGGYEQYF.